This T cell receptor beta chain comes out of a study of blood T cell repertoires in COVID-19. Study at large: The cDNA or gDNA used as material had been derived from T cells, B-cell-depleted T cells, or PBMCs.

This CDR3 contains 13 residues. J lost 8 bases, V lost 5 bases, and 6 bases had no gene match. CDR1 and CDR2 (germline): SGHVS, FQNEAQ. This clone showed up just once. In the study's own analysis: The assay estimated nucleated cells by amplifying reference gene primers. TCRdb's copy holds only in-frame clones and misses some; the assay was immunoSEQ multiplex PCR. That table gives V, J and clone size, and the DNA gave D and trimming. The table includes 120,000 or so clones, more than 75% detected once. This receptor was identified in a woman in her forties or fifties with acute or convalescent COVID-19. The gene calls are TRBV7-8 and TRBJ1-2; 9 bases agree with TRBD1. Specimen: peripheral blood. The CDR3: CASSTGQGRGYTF. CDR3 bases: TGTGCCAGCAGCACCGGACAGGGGCGCGGCTACACCTTC.